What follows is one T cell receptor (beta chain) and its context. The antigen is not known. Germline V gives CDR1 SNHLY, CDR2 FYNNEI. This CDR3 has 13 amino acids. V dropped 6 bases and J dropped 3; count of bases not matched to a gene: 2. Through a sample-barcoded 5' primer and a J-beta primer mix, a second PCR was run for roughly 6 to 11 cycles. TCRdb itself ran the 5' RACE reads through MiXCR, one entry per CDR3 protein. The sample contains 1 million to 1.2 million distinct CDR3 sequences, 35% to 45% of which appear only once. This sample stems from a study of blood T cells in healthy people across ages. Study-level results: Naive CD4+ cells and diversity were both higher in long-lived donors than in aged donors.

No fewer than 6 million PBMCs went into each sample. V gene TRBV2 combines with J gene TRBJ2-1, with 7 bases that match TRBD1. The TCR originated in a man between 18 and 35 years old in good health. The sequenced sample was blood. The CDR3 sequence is CASRGGLYNEQFF. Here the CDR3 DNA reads TGTGCCAGCAGAGGGGGCCTCTACAATGAGCAGTTCTTC.